This TCR beta chain comes out of a study of cytomegalovirus exposure and HLA in healthy donors. Note on this clone: Antigen specificity is unknown.

The CDR3 is 16 residues long. The V gene end was trimmed by 5 bases and the J gene end by 2 bases; junction bases not matched to a gene: 5. Germline V gives CDR1 SNHLY, CDR2 FYNNEI. Everyone who donated was a healthy bone marrow donor. Findings and caveats of the study: In terms of immune exposure information, only CMV serostatus was available.

With 60 Vbeta and 13 Jbeta primers, the PCR was carried out. TCRdb's copy holds only in-frame clones and misses some; the assay was immunoSEQ multiplex PCR. Counted here are 150,000 to 200,000 clones, under 80% occurring once; the ten biggest clones make up about 4.5%. The chain combines TRBV2 with TRBJ2-3; 12 nucleotides match TRBD2. Source material: PBMCs. The receptor was derived from a middle-aged man in good health and CMV-seronegative. CDR3 loop: CASSRRLAGDTDTQYF. The CDR3 DNA reads as TGTGCCAGCAGTCGGAGACTAGCGGGAGACACAGATACGCAGTATTTT.